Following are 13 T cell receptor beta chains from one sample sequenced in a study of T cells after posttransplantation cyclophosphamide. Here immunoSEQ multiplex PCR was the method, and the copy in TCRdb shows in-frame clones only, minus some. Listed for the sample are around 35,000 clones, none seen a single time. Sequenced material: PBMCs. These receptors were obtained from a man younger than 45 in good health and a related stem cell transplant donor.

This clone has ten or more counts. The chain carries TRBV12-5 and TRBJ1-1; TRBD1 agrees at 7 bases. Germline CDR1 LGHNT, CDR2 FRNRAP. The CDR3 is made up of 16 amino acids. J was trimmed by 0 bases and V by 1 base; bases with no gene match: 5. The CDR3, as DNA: TGTGCTAGTGGTTTGGCGGACAGGACTTTGAACACTGAAGCTTTCTTT. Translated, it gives CASGLADRTLNTEAFF.

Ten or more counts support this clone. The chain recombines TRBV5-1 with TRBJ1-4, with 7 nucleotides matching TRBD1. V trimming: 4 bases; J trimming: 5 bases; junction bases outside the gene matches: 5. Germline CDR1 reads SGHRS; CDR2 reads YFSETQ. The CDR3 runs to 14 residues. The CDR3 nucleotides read TGCGCCAGCAGCGTGACAGGGCCCAATGAAAAACTGTTTTTT. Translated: CASSVTGPNEKLFF.

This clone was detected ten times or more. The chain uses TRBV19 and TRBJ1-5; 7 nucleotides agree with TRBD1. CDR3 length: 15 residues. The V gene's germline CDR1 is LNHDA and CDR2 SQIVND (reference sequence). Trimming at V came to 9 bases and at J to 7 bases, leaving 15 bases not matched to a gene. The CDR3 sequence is CASRRDRQGQQPQHF. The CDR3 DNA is TGTGCCAGCAGGCGTGATAGACAGGGTCAACAGCCCCAGCATTTT.

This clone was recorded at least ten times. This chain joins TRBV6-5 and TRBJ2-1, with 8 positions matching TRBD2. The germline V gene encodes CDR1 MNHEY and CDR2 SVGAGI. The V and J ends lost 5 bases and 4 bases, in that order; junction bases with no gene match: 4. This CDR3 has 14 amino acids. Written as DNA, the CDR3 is TGTGCCAGCAGTCAGCGGGGGTGGTACAATGAGCAGTTCTTC. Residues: CASSQRGWYNEQFF.

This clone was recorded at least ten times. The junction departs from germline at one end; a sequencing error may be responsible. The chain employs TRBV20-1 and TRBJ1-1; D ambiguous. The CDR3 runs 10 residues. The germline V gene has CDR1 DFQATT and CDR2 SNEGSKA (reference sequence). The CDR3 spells CSASRSEAFF. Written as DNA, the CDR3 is TGCAGTGCTAGCCGGTCTGAGGCTTTCTTT.

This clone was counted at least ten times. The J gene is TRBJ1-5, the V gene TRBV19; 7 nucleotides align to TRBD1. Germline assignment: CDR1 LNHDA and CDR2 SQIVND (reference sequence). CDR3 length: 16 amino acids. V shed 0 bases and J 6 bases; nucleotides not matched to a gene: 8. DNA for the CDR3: TGTGCCAGTAGTATAGATGTGACAGGGATGGGTCAGCCCCAGCATTTT. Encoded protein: CASSIDVTGMGQPQHF.

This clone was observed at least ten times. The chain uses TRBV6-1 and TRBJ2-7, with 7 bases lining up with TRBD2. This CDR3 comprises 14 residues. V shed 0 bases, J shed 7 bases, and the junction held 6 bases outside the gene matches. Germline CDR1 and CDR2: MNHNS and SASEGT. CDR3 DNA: TGTGCCAGCAGTGAAGCGCGGGGGTCGTGGGAGCAGTACTTC. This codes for CASSEARGSWEQYF.

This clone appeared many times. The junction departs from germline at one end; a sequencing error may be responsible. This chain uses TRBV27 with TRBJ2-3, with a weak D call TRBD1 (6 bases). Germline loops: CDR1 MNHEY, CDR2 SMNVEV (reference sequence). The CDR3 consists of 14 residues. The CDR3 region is CASRLYYRGDTQYF. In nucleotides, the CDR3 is TGTGCCAGCAGGTTATACTATAGGGGGGATACGCAGTATTTT.

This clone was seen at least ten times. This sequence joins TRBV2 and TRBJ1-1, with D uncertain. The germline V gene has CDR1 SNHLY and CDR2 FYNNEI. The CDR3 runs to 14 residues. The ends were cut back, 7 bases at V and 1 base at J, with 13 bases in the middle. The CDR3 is CASIRGIGNTEAFF. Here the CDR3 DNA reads TGTGCCAGCATCCGCGGGATTGGGAACACTGAAGCTTTCTTT.

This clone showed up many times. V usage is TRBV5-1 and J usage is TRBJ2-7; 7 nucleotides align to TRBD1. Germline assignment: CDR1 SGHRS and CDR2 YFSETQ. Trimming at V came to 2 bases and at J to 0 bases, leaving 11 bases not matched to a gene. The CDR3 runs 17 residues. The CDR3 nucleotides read TGCGCCAGCAGCTTAAGTGTATGGGACAGTAGCTCCTACGAGCAGTACTTC. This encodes CASSLSVWDSSSYEQYF.

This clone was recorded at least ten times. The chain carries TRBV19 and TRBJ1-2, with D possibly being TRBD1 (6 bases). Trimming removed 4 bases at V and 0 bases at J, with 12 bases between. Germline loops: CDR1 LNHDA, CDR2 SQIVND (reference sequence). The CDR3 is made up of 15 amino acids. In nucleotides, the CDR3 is TGTGCCAGTAGTAGCGGCAGGGGAGCTAACTATGGCTACACCTTC. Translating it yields CASSSGRGANYGYTF. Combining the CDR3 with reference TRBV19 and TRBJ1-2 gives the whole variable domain DGGITQSPKYLFRKEGQNVTLSCEQNLNHDAMYWYRQDPGQGLRLIYYSQIVNDFQKGDIAEGYSVSREKKESFPLTVTSAQKNPTAFYLCASSSGRGANYGYTFGSGTRLTVV.

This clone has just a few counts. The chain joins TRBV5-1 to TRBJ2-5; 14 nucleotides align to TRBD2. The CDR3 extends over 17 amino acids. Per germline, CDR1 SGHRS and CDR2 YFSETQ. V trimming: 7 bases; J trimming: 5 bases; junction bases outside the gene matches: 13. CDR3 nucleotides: TGCGCCAGCTCCCGGACTAGCGGGGGGCCCAGAACGGAGACCCAGTACTTC. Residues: CASSRTSGGPRTETQYF.

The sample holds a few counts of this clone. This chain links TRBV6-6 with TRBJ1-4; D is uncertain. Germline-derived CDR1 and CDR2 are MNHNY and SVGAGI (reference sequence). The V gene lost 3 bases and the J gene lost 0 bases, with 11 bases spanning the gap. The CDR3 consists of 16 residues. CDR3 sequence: CASSYNEVATNEKLFF. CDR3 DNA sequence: TGTGCCAGCAGTTATAATGAGGTTGCAACTAATGAAAAACTGTTTTTT.